Presented here are 22 T cell receptor beta chains from one specimen sequenced in a study of cytotoxic CD8 clonotypes in ibrutinib-treated CLL. Profiled with immunoSEQ multiplex PCR; TCRdb holds only in-frame clones, not every one. The sample contains roughly 58,000 clones, 50% to 70% of which appear only once. This material consisted of PBMCs, taken at disease progression, from a patient treated with ibrutinib. The source of these receptors is a human donor with chronic lymphocytic leukemia.

V gene TRBV9 combines with J gene TRBJ2-3; D might be TRBD2 (5 bases). The CDR3 covers 15 residues. Germline V gene sequence: CDR1 SGDLS, CDR2 YYNGEE. Trimming took off 3 bases at V and 3 bases at J, with 14 bases between the two ends. The DNA for the CDR3 is TGTGCCAGCAGCGCCTTTAATTCGGGGACAGATACGCAGTATTTT. Translating gives CASSAFNSGTDTQYF.

CDR3 sequence (DNA): TGTGCCAGCAGCTCGGGAAGGACCATATATTTT. Translated: CASSSGRTIYF. The V gene is TRBV6-5, the J gene TRBJ1-3; no clear D gene. This CDR3 has 11 amino acids. The V and J ends lost 6 bases and 10 bases respectively, with 10 bases between them. Germline CDR1 MNHEY, CDR2 SVGAGI.

The chain uses TRBV27 and TRBJ1-2; D gene uncertain. This CDR3 spans 13 amino acids. The V gene lost 6 bases and the J gene lost 8 bases, with 16 bases spanning the gap. CDR1 MNHEY and CDR2 SMNVEV come from the germline V gene (reference sequence). CDR3 sequence reads: CASSLTSEEGYTF. The CDR3 nucleotides read TGTGCCAGCAGCCTCACCTCAGAGGAGGGCTACACCTTC.

This chain uses TRBV7-9 with TRBJ1-3, with a tentative D call TRBD1 (6 bases). Per germline, CDR1 SEHNR and CDR2 FQNEAQ (reference sequence). This CDR3 comprises 13 residues. V gave up 6 bases and J gave up 1 base, with 7 bases separating them. CDR3 DNA sequence: TGTGCCAGCAGACAGGGTTCTGGAAACACCATATATTTT. Translating gives CASRQGSGNTIYF.

The chain combines TRBV11-2 with TRBJ2-7, with 9 bases identical to TRBD1. Germline loops: CDR1 SGHAT, CDR2 FQNNGV. This CDR3 comprises 16 residues. Germline trimming cut 5 bases from V and 1 base from J; bases unmatched to any gene: 9. The CDR3 spells CASSVGTGSGSYEQYF. The CDR3 nucleotides are TGTGCCAGCAGCGTAGGGACAGGGTCCGGATCCTACGAGCAGTACTTC.

This clone was detected only a few times. V is TRBV30 and J is TRBJ1-1; TRBD1 aligns across 10 bases. The CDR3 spans 12 residues. The V gene's germline CDR1 is GTSNPN and CDR2 SVGIG (reference sequence). For the CDR3, the DNA is TGTGGTGGACAGGGGGGTTATGATGAAGCTTTCTTT. Translation: CGGQGGYDEAFF.

The chain combines TRBV7-6 with TRBJ2-7, with D hard to call. Looked up from germline, CDR1 is SGHVS and CDR2 is FNYEAQ. This CDR3 has 16 residues. Trimming removed 3 bases at V and 2 bases at J, with 17 bases between. Written as DNA, the CDR3 is TGTGCCAGCAGCTTGACGTCGGACCCTCGGGCCTACGAGCAGTACTTC. It codes for CASSLTSDPRAYEQYF.

J is TRBJ1-4 and V is TRBV30, with 7 nucleotides matching TRBD1. From germline, CDR1 is GTSNPN and CDR2 SVGIG (reference sequence). Unmatched junction bases numbered 10, after V lost 1 base and J lost 5 bases. This CDR3 has 16 amino acids. In DNA form, the CDR3 reads TGTGCCTGGAGTGGCGGGGACAGCCGAAACAATGAAAAACTGTTTTTT. It codes for CAWSGGDSRNNEKLFF. The variable domain in full, completed from reference TRBV30 and TRBJ1-4, reads SQTIHQWPATLVQPVGSPLSLECTVEGTSNPNLYWYRQAAGRGLQLLFYSVGIGQISSEVPQNLSASRPQDRQFILSSKKLLLSDSGFYLCAWSGGDSRNNEKLFFGSGTQLSVL.

This clone has more than one count but fewer than ten. This chain uses TRBV4-3 with TRBJ2-3; no clear D. Germline lookup yields CDR1 LGHNA and CDR2 YSLEER. With 2 bases removed from V and 0 bases from J, the gap between germline ends came to 9 bases. This CDR3 spans 15 amino acids. As DNA, the CDR3 is TGCGCCAGCAGCCAACGAAGAACTAGCACAGATACGCAGTATTTT. The encoded protein is CASSQRRTSTDTQYF.

The V call is TRBV7-2, the J call TRBJ2-7, with D possibly matching TRBD2 (5 bases). Per germline, CDR1 SGHTA and CDR2 FQGNSA. The CDR3 totals 15 residues. Trimming removed 1 base from V and 0 bases from J, with 10 bases in between. In DNA, the CDR3 is TGTGCCAGCAGCTTAGTTTCCGGGATCTCCTACGAGCAGTACTTC. Residues: CASSLVSGISYEQYF. The full variable domain, its missing parts supplied by reference TRBV7-2 and TRBJ2-7, is GAGVSQSPSNKVTEKGKDVELRCDPISGHTALYWYRQSLGQGLEFLIYFQGNSAPDKSGLPSDRFSAERTGGSVSTLTIQRTQQEDSAVYLCASSLVSGISYEQYFGPGTRLTVT.

This chain links TRBV7-2 with TRBJ2-1; no reliable D call. V was cut by 3 bases and J by 10 bases, with 13 bases left in between. The germline gives CDR1 SGHTA, CDR2 FQGNSA. The CDR3 loop spans 13 amino acids. The CDR3 protein is CASSFGGPHEQFF. In nucleotides, the CDR3 is TGTGCCAGCAGCTTTGGCGGACCACACGAGCAGTTCTTC.

This clone appeared a few times. V is TRBV7-9 and J is TRBJ1-1; D gene ambiguous. The germline V gene encodes CDR1 SEHNR and CDR2 FQNEAQ (reference sequence). The CDR3 is made up of 17 amino acids. With 1 base removed from V and 4 bases from J, the gap between germline ends came to 19 bases. The CDR3: CASSLGYRSLASTEAFF. The CDR3 region has the DNA TGTGCCAGCAGCTTAGGGTACAGAAGTTTGGCGAGCACTGAAGCTTTCTTT.

The sample holds one count of this clone. The genes are TRBV9 and TRBJ2-7, with 9 bases that match TRBD1. From germline, CDR1 is SGDLS and CDR2 YYNGEE. V was pared by 0 bases and J by 6 bases, with 1 base of the junction left unmatched. This CDR3 is built from 13 residues. The CDR3 coding sequence is TGTGCCAGCAGCGTAGTGGACAGGGGCGAGCAGTACTTC. Translation: CASSVVDRGEQYF.

The chain recombines TRBV7-9 with TRBJ2-2; no firm D call. From germline, CDR1 is SEHNR and CDR2 FQNEAQ (reference sequence). This CDR3 contains 15 residues. Trimming stripped 0 bases from V and 1 base from J, with 6 bases between. The chain's CDR3 is CASSLAGRNTGELFF. The CDR3 DNA reads as TGTGCCAGCAGCTTAGCCGGCAGGAACACCGGGGAGCTGTTTTTT.

V gene TRBV10-3 combines with J gene TRBJ2-1; possibly TRBD1 for D (5 bases). V lost 6 bases and J lost 6, with 9 bases in between. The CDR3 runs to 12 residues. The germline V gene encodes CDR1 ENHRY and CDR2 SYGVKD. CDR3 residues: CAIRGRGNEQFF. Written as DNA, the CDR3 is TGTGCCATCAGGGGGCGTGGCAATGAGCAGTTCTTC.

V is TRBV27 and J is TRBJ2-6; D not resolved. Germline V lookup: CDR1 MNHEY, CDR2 SMNVEV (reference sequence). V dropped 3 bases and J dropped 0 bases, with 3 bases sitting between them. The CDR3 is 14 amino acids. The CDR3 region is CASSFRSGANVLTF. In nucleotides, the CDR3 is TGTGCCAGCAGTTTTCGCTCTGGGGCCAACGTCCTGACTTTC.

Ten or more counts support this clone. The V call is TRBV7-3, the J call TRBJ1-1; tentatively, D is TRBD1 (5 bases). The V gene lost 1 base and the J gene lost 5 bases, with 14 bases spanning the gap. The germline CDR1 and CDR2 sequences are SGHTA and FQGTGA. The CDR3 has 15 amino acids. The CDR3 sequence is CASSLRAEGRTEAFF. For the CDR3, the DNA is TGTGCCAGCAGCTTAAGGGCGGAGGGACGAACTGAAGCTTTCTTT.

Only a few counts were recorded for this clone. V is TRBV7-2 and J is TRBJ2-7, with 7 bases lining up with TRBD2. The junction had 14 bases not matched to a gene; V was cut back by 2 bases and J by 4 bases. The CDR3 sequence is 17 residues long. The germline V gene encodes CDR1 SGHTA and CDR2 FQGNSA. The CDR3 sequence: CASSLRVLALGGYEQYF. In nucleotides, the CDR3 is TGTGCCAGCAGCTTAAGGGTACTAGCGCTGGGGGGGTACGAGCAGTACTTC.

This chain connects TRBV18 to TRBJ1-4; D might be TRBD1 (5 bases). Germline values: CDR1 KGHSH, CDR2 LQKENI. There are 13 residues in the CDR3. V gave up 2 bases and J gave up 6 bases, with 7 bases separating them. This chain's CDR3 is CASSPGADEKLFF. CDR3 DNA sequence: TGTGCCAGCTCACCAGGGGCGGATGAAAAACTGTTTTTT.

The rearrangement links TRBV27 to TRBJ1-6; the D is unclear. The germline V gene encodes CDR1 MNHEY and CDR2 SMNVEV (reference sequence). V gave up 6 bases and J gave up 8 bases, with 17 bases separating them. This CDR3 contains 15 residues. The CDR3 protein is CASSLGVRAYSPLHF. CDR3 in DNA: TGTGCCAGCAGCTTAGGTGTCCGAGCCTATTCACCCCTCCACTTT.

The chain employs TRBV7-8 and TRBJ2-7; D ambiguous. The CDR3 consists of 14 residues. V lost 5 bases and J 6 bases, leaving 17 bases between the germline ends. CDR1 and CDR2 from the germline V gene are SGHVS and FQNEAQ. The chain's CDR3 is CASSPLAPGLEQYF. CDR3 sequence (DNA): TGTGCCAGCAGCCCGCTGGCCCCGGGTCTCGAGCAGTACTTC.

The chain combines TRBV9 with TRBJ2-6; 8 nucleotides align to TRBD1. V lost 3 bases, J lost 0 bases, and 5 bases stayed unmatched. The CDR3 contains 17 residues. Germline CDR1 reads SGDLS; CDR2 reads YYNGEE. CDR3 DNA sequence: TGTGCCAGCAGCGGACGGACAGGGAACTCTGGGGCCAACGTCCTGACTTTC. This translates into CASSGRTGNSGANVLTF.